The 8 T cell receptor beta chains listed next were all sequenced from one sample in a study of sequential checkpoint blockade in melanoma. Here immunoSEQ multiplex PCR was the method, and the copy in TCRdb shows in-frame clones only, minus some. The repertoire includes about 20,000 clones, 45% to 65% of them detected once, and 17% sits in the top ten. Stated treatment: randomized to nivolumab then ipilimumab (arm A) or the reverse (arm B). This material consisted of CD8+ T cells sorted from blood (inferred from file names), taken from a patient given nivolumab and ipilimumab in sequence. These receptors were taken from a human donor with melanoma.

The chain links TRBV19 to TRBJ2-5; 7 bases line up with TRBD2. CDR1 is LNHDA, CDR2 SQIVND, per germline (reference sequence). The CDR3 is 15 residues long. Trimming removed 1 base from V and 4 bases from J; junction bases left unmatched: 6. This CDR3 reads CASSIGGSGGETQYF. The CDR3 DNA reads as TGTGCCAGTAGTATAGGCGGGAGTGGAGGAGAGACCCAGTACTTC.

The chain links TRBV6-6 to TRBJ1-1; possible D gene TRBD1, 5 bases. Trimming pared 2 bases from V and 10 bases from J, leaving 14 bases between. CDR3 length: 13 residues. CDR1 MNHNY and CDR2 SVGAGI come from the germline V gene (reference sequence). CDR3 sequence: CASSYPPGEGAFF. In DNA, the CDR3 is TGTGCCAGCAGTTACCCCCCGGGGGAAGGAGCTTTCTTT.

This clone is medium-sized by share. The CDR3, as DNA: TGTGCCTGGAGTGTGGGCGGCAATCAGCCCCAGCATTTT. This codes for CAWSVGGNQPQHF. J is TRBJ1-5 and V is TRBV30, with D uncertain. This CDR3 region has 13 residues. Germline assignment: CDR1 GTSNPN and CDR2 SVGIG (reference sequence). V was pared by 0 bases and J by 2 bases, with 5 bases between.

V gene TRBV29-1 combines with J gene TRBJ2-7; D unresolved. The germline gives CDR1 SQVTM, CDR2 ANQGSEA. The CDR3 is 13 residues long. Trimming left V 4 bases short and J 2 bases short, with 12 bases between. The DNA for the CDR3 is TGCAGCGTTGCGACACAAAGCCCCTACGAGCAGTACTTC. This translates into CSVATQSPYEQYF.

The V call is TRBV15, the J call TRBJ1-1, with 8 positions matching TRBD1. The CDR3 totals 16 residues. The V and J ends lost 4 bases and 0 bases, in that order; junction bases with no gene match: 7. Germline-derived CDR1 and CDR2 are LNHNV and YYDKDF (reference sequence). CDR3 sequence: CATSKWTGHLNTEAFF. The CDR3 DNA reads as TGTGCCACCAGCAAATGGACAGGGCATTTGAACACTGAAGCTTTCTTT.

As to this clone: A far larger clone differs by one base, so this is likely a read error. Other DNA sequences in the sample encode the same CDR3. In DNA, the CDR3 is TGTGCCAGCAGCCTGAGGACAGGGGGGAACACTGAAGCTTTCTTT. This gives the protein CASSLRTGGNTEAFF. The chain employs TRBV9 and TRBJ1-1; 10 nucleotides match TRBD1. Germline trimming cut 4 bases from V and 1 base from J; bases unmatched to any gene: 4. The germline gives CDR1 SGDLS, CDR2 YYNGEE. The CDR3 extends over 15 amino acids. The full variable domain, completed using reference TRBV9 and TRBJ1-1, is DSGVTQTPKHLITATGQRVTLRCSPRSGDLSVYWYQQSLDQGLQFLIQYYNGEERAKGNILERFSAQQFPDLHSELNLSSLELGDSALYFCASSLRTGGNTEAFFGQGTRLTVV.

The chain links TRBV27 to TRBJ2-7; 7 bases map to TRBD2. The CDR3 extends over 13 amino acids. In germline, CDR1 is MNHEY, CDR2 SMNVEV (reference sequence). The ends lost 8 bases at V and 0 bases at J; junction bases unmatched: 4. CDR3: CASGGVSSYEQYF. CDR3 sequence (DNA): TGTGCCAGCGGGGGGGTTAGCTCCTACGAGCAGTACTTC.

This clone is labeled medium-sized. The CDR3 region is CASSITSGTDTQYF. In nucleotides, the CDR3 is TGTGCCAGCAGTATCACTAGCGGCACAGATACGCAGTATTTT. The chain combines TRBV27 with TRBJ2-3, with TRBD2 matching over 7 bases. Germline loops: CDR1 MNHEY, CDR2 SMNVEV (reference sequence). The J segment lost 1 base and the V segment lost 5 bases, leaving 3 bases of the junction unmatched. The CDR3 has 14 residues.